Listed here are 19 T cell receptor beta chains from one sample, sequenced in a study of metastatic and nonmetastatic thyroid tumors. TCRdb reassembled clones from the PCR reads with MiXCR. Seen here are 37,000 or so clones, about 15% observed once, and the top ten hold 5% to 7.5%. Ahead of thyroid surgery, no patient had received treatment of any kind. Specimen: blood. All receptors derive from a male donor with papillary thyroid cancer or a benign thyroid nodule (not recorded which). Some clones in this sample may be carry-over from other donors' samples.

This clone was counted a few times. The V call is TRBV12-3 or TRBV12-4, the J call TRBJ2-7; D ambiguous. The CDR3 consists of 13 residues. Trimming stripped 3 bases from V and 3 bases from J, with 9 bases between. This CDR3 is CASSFPGRYEQYF. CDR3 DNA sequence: TGTGCCAGCAGTTTTCCCGGGCGCTACGAGCAGTACTTC.

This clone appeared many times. CDR3 region: CSATTGTVRGAGGYTF. CDR3 bases: TGCAGTGCTACAACCGGGACAGTGCGGGGGGCAGGGGGCTACACCTTC. The rearrangement uses TRBV20-1 and TRBJ1-2; 7 bases map to TRBD1. With 4 bases clipped from V and 8 bases from J, the junction kept 19 bases outside the gene matches. This CDR3 comprises 16 residues. Germline V gene lookup returns CDR1 DFQATT and CDR2 SNEGSKA (reference sequence).

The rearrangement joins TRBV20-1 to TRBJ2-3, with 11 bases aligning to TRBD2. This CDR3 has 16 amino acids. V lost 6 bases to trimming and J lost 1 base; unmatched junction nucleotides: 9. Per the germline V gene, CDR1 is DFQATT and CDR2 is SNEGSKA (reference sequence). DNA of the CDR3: TGCAGTGCGCCTCTTAGCGGGGGGGGGCGCACAGATACGCAGTATTTT. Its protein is CSAPLSGGGRTDTQYF.

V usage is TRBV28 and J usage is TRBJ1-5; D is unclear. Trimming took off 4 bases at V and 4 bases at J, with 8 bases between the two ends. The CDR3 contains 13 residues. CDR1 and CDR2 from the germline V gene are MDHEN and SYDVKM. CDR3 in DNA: TGTGCCAGCAGTTCCCTCGGAAATCAGCCCCAGCATTTT. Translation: CASSSLGNQPQHF.

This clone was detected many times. The CDR3 DNA reads as TGTGCCAGCAGCTTTTTTCTAGAGACCCAGTACTTC. Its translation: CASSFFLETQYF. The chain uses TRBV7-2 and TRBJ2-5; D remains ambiguous. Germline V lookup: CDR1 SGHTA, CDR2 FQGNSA. The CDR3 spans 12 residues. V lost 3 bases, J lost 4 bases, and 6 bases lay in between.

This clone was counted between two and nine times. CDR3 in DNA: TGTGCCAGCAGTTCATGGATTCGTATGCATGGCTACACCTTC. Encoded protein: CASSSWIRMHGYTF. This chain connects TRBV12-3 or TRBV12-4 to TRBJ1-2, with D unclear. The CDR3 consists of 14 residues. The V end was cut by 4 bases, the J end by 6 bases, with 15 bases between.

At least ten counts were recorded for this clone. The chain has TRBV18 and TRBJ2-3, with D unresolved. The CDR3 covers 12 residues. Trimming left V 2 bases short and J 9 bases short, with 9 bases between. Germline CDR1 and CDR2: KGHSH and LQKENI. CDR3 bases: TGTGCCAGCTCACCATCTCTGGGAACGCAGTATTTT. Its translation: CASSPSLGTQYF.

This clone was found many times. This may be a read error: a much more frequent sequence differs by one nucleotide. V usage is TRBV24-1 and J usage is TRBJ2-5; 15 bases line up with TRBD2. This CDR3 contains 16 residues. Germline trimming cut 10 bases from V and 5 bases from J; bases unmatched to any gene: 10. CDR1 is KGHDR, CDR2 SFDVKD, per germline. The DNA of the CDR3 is TGTGCCACGAGCACGGGACTAGCGGGAGGCAGGGAGACCCAGTACTTC. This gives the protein CATSTGLAGGRETQYF.

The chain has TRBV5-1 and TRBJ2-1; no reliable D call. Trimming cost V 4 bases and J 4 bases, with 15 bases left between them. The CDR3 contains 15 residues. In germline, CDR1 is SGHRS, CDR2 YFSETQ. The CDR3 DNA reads TGCGCCAGCAGCCCCACGTGGCTAGAATACAATGAGCAGTTCTTC. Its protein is CASSPTWLEYNEQFF.

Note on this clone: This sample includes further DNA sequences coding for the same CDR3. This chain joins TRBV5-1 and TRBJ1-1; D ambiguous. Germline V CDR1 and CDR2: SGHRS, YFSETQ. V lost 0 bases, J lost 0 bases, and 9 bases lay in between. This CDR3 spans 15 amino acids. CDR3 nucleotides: TGCGCCAGCAGCTTGGGGGGAACTATGAACACTGAAGCTTTCTTT. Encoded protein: CASSLGGTMNTEAFF.

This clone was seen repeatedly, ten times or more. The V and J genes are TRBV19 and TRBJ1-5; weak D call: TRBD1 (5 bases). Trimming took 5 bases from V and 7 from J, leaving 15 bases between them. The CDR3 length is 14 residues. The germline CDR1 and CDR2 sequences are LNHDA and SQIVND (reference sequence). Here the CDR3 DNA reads TGTGCCAGTAGTTTAGCTACGTCAGGGCAGCCCCAGCATTTT. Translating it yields CASSLATSGQPQHF.

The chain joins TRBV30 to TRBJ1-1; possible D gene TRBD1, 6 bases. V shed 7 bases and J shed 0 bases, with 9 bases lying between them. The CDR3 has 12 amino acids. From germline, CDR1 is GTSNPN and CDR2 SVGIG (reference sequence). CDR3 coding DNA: TGTGCCTCAGGGACACTGAACACTGAAGCTTTCTTT. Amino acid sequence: CASGTLNTEAFF.

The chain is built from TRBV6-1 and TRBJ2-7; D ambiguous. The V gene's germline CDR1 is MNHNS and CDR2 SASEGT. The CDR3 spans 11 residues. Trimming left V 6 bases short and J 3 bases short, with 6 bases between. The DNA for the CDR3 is TGTGCCAGCAGGAAGATCTACGAGCAGTACTTC. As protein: CASRKIYEQYF.

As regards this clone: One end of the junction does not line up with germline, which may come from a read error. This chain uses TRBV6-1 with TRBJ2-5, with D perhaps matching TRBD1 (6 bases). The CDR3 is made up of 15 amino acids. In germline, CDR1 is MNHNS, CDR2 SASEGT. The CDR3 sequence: CSSSPLGGPQETQYF. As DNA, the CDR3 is TGTTCCAGCAGTCCGCTTGGGGGCCCTCAAGAGACCCAGTACTTC.

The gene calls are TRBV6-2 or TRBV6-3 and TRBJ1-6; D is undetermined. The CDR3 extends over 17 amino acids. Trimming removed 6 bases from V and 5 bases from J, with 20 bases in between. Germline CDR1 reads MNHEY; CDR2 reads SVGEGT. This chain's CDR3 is CASSHHPSDGDNSPLHF. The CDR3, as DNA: TGTGCCAGCAGCCACCACCCCTCGGACGGGGATAATTCACCCCTCCACTTT.

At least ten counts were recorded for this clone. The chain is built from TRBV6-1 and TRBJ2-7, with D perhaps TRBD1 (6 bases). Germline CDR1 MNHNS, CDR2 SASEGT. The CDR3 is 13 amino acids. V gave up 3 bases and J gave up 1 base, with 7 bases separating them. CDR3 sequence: CASSDGQSYEQYF. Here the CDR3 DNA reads TGTGCCAGCAGTGATGGACAGTCCTACGAGCAGTACTTC.

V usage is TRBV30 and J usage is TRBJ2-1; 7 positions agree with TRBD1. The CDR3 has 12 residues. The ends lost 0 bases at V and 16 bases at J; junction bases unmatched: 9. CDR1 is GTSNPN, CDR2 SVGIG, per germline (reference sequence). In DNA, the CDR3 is TGTGCCTGGAGTGTAACCTTGGACAGGATTTTCTTC. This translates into CAWSVTLDRIFF. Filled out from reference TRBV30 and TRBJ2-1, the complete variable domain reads SQTIHQWPATLVQPVGSPLSLECTVEGTSNPNLYWYRQAAGRGLQLLFYSVGIGQISSEVPQNLSASRPQDRQFILSSKKLLLSDSGFYLCAWSVTLDRIFFGPGTRLTVL.

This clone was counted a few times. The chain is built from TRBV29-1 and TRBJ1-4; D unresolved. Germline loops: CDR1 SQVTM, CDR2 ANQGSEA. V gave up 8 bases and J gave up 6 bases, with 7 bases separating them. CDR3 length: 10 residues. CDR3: CSSGDEKLFF. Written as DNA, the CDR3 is TGCAGCTCCGGAGATGAAAAACTGTTTTTT.

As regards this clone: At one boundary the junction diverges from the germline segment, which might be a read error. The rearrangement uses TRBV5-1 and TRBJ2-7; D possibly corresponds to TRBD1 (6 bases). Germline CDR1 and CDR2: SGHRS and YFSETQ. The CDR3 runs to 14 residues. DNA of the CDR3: TGCGCCAGCAGCCTAGGACAGAGGGTCTACAAGCAGTACTTC. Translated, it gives CASSLGQRVYKQYF.